This is a list of T cell receptor beta chains from one sample in a study of cytomegalovirus exposure and HLA in healthy donors. Produced via immunoSEQ multiplex PCR; TCRdb's table is partial and in-frame only. The table has 260,000 or so clones, less than 95% seen once; the top ten hold 2.5% to 3.5%. Input material: PBMCs. These TCRs come from a woman younger than 45 in good health and CMV-seronegative. The CDR3 runs from the conserved cysteine through the conserved F or W. Fields, in order: V gene, J gene, clone size, D gene, CDR3 protein, CDR3 DNA. The D gene is left open where the match is weak. The size entry is marked missing in some rows and otherwise reads once, few, many or a size class.

v_call: TRBV27; j_call: TRBJ2-3; clone_size: .; d_call: TRBD1; cdr3_aa: CASSLTGGDTQYF; cdr3_nt: TGTGCCAGCAGTTTAACAGGGGGGGATACGCAGTATTTT
v_call: TRBV29-1; j_call: TRBJ2-3; clone_size: few; d_call: .; cdr3_aa: CSGILGGTDTQYF; cdr3_nt: TGCAGCGGAATCCTAGGGGGCACAGATACGCAGTATTTT
v_call: TRBV4-2; j_call: TRBJ1-2; clone_size: .; d_call: TRBD1; cdr3_aa: CASSQVPGGYGYTF; cdr3_nt: TGTGCCAGCAGCCAAGTCCCAGGGGGCTATGGCTACACCTTC
v_call: TRBV29-1; j_call: TRBJ2-4; clone_size: .; d_call: TRBD1; cdr3_aa: CSVEAGDRENIQYF; cdr3_nt: TGCAGCGTTGAGGCGGGGGACAGGGAAAACATTCAGTACTTC
v_call: TRBV28; j_call: TRBJ2-2; clone_size: once; d_call: .; cdr3_aa: CASIRGANTGELFF; cdr3_nt: TGTGCCAGCATTCGGGGCGCGAACACCGGGGAGCTGTTTTTT
v_call: TRBV19; j_call: TRBJ1-2; clone_size: .; d_call: .; cdr3_aa: CASSPDSRYGYTF; cdr3_nt: TGTGCCAGTAGTCCCGACAGTAGATATGGCTACACCTTC
v_call: TRBV28; j_call: TRBJ2-3; clone_size: .; d_call: .; cdr3_aa: CASSRDFTDTQYF; cdr3_nt: TGTGCCAGCAGTCGGGACTTCACAGATACGCAGTATTTT
v_call: TRBV19; j_call: TRBJ1-5; clone_size: .; d_call: TRBD1; cdr3_aa: CASSRRQGLSNQPQHF; cdr3_nt: TGTGCCAGTAGTAGGCGACAGGGACTTAGCAATCAGCCCCAGCATTTT
v_call: TRBV7-9; j_call: TRBJ1-2; clone_size: .; d_call: .; cdr3_aa: CASSLSTGSGYTF; cdr3_nt: TGTGCCAGCAGCTTATCTACAGGGAGTGGCTACACCTTC
v_call: TRBV5-1; j_call: TRBJ2-5; clone_size: .; d_call: .; cdr3_aa: CASSLRRDVQETQYF; cdr3_nt: TGCGCCAGCAGCCTGAGGCGAGACGTCCAAGAGACCCAGTACTTC
v_call: TRBV2; j_call: TRBJ1-2; clone_size: .; d_call: TRBD1; cdr3_aa: CASSWRTGGGGYTF; cdr3_nt: TGTGCCAGCAGCTGGAGGACAGGGGGGGGCGGCTACACCTTC
v_call: TRBV15; j_call: TRBJ1-4; clone_size: once; d_call: .; cdr3_aa: CATSRDPSPGRSDEKLFF; cdr3_nt: TGTGCCACCAGCAGAGACCCAAGCCCAGGGAGAAGTGATGAAAAACTGTTTTTT
v_call: TRBV9; j_call: TRBJ2-3; clone_size: .; d_call: .; cdr3_aa: CASSGQGSYTDTQYF; cdr3_nt: TGTGCCAGCAGCGGGCAAGGTTCTTACACAGATACGCAGTATTTT
v_call: TRBV11-1; j_call: TRBJ2-7; clone_size: .; d_call: .; cdr3_aa: CASSPDRDIAYEQYF; cdr3_nt: TGTGCCAGCAGCCCCGACAGAGACATTGCCTACGAGCAGTACTTC
v_call: TRBV27; j_call: TRBJ1-1; clone_size: few; d_call: .; cdr3_aa: CASSSSGRVGTEAFF; cdr3_nt: TGTGCCAGCAGTTCCTCAGGGCGGGTGGGGACTGAAGCTTTCTTT
v_call: TRBV13; j_call: TRBJ1-5; clone_size: .; d_call: TRBD1; cdr3_aa: CASSSNRGAGPQHF; cdr3_nt: TGTGCCAGCAGCTCTAACAGGGGAGCAGGGCCCCAGCATTTT
v_call: TRBV5-1; j_call: TRBJ2-3; clone_size: .; d_call: TRBD2; cdr3_aa: CASSLGRTSGLDTQYF; cdr3_nt: TGCGCCAGCAGCTTGGGAAGAACTAGCGGGCTTGATACGCAGTATTTT
v_call: TRBV30; j_call: TRBJ1-4; clone_size: .; d_call: .; cdr3_aa: CAWSVRGNEKLFF; cdr3_nt: TGTGCCTGGAGTGTACGCGGTAATGAAAAACTGTTTTTT
v_call: TRBV6-5; j_call: TRBJ2-7; clone_size: .; d_call: TRBD2; cdr3_aa: CASKISGSGNEQYF; cdr3_nt: TGTGCCAGCAAAATTAGCGGGAGCGGCAACGAGCAGTACTTC
v_call: TRBV28; j_call: TRBJ2-2; clone_size: .; d_call: .; cdr3_aa: CASWAGRTGELFF; cdr3_nt: TGTGCCAGCTGGGCAGGGCGAACCGGGGAGCTGTTTTTT
v_call: TRBV11-3; j_call: TRBJ1-1; clone_size: .; d_call: .; cdr3_aa: CASSQTTGENTEAFF; cdr3_nt: TGTGCCAGCAGCCAAACCACAGGTGAGAACACTGAAGCTTTCTTT
v_call: TRBV28; j_call: TRBJ2-7; clone_size: .; d_call: .; cdr3_aa: CASSLGQRYEQYF; cdr3_nt: TGTGCCAGCAGTTTAGGACAGCGCTACGAGCAGTACTTC
v_call: TRBV5-1; j_call: TRBJ1-4; clone_size: .; d_call: .; cdr3_aa: CASSLAGRNNEKLFF; cdr3_nt: TGCGCCAGCAGCTTAGCGGGACGGAACAATGAAAAACTGTTTTTT
v_call: TRBV12-1; j_call: TRBJ2-7; clone_size: once; d_call: .; cdr3_aa: CASSSQGQRHYEQYF; cdr3_nt: TGTGCCAGCAGCAGCCAGGGACAGCGGCACTACGAGCAGTACTTC
v_call: TRBV6-5; j_call: TRBJ1-1; clone_size: .; d_call: .; cdr3_aa: CASSYTQGNTEAFF; cdr3_nt: TGTGCCAGCAGTTACACCCAGGGGAACACTGAAGCTTTCTTT
v_call: TRBV5-1; j_call: TRBJ1-1; clone_size: .; d_call: TRBD1; cdr3_aa: CASSLRRGATEAFF; cdr3_nt: TGCGCCAGCAGCTTGCGCAGGGGGGCTACTGAAGCTTTCTTT